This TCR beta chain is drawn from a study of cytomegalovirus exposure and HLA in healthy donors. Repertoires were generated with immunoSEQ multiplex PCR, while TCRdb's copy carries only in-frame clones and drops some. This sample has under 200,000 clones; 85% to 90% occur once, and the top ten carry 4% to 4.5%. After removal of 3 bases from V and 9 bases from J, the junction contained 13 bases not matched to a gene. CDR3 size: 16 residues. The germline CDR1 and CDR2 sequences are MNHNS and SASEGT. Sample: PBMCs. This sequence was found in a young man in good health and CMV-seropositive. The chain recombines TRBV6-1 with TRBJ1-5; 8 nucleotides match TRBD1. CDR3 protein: CASSDLGQAPGRPQHF. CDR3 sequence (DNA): TGTGCCAGCAGTGATTTGGGACAGGCCCCGGGGCGGCCCCAGCATTTT.